Below are 31 T cell receptor beta chains sequenced from a single sample in a study of blood T cell repertoires in COVID-19. Data came from immunoSEQ multiplex PCR; TCRdb stores just in-frame clones and leaves some out. Of 200,000 or so clones listed, about 91% are singletons. The specimen sequenced was PBMCs or T cells enriched from blood (not recorded which). These receptors were collected from a woman in her forties with acute COVID-19.

V and J are TRBV29-1 and TRBJ2-1, with D hard to call. The CDR3 is made up of 14 amino acids. V was pared by 2 bases and J by 2 bases, with 10 bases between. Germline V gene sequence: CDR1 SQVTM, CDR2 ANQGSEA. The CDR3 region is CSVETPPTYNEQFF. In nucleotides, the CDR3 is TGCAGCGTTGAAACTCCGCCAACCTACAATGAGCAGTTCTTC.

This chain links TRBV30 with TRBJ1-4; 8 bases map to TRBD1. CDR1 is GTSNPN and CDR2 is SVGIG in the germline V gene (reference sequence). Germline trimming cut 2 bases from V and 8 bases from J; bases unmatched to any gene: 4. CDR3 size: 13 residues. The CDR3 loop reads CAWSQGAREKLFF. The CDR3 DNA sequence: TGTGCCTGGAGTCAGGGGGCGCGGGAAAAACTGTTTTTT. The entire variable domain, with the rest obtained from reference TRBV30 and TRBJ1-4, is as follows: SQTIHQWPATLVQPVGSPLSLECTVEGTSNPNLYWYRQAAGRGLQLLFYSVGIGQISSEVPQNLSASRPQDRQFILSSKKLLLSDSGFYLCAWSQGAREKLFFGSGTQLSVL.

The genes are TRBV3-1 (or the pseudogene TRBV3-2) and TRBJ2-1; 9 nucleotides agree with TRBD2. The ends lost 4 bases at V and 9 bases at J; junction bases unmatched: 16. Germline-derived CDR1 and CDR2 are LGHDT and YNNKEL (reference sequence). The length of the CDR3 is 17 residues. CDR3 amino acids: CASSRRPGTSPSGEQFF. For the CDR3, the DNA is TGTGCCAGCAGCCGCCGTCCCGGGACTAGCCCATCGGGTGAGCAGTTCTTC.

The J gene is TRBJ1-3, the V gene TRBV9; D is uncertain. This CDR3 is 14 amino acids long. V lost 3 bases and J lost 5, with 12 bases in between. Per the germline V gene, CDR1 is SGDLS and CDR2 is YYNGEE. The CDR3 sequence is CASSAPEHRNTIYF. The DNA of the CDR3 is TGTGCCAGCAGCGCCCCAGAACATAGAAACACCATATATTTT.

The chain is built from TRBV19 and TRBJ1-2, with 7 bases aligning to TRBD1. V was pared by 5 bases and J by 8 bases, with 8 bases of the junction left unmatched. This CDR3 is built from 13 residues. The germline V gene encodes CDR1 LNHDA and CDR2 SQIVND (reference sequence). The CDR3 here is CASSLPDRRGYTF. CDR3 DNA sequence: TGTGCCAGTAGTCTCCCGGACAGGCGCGGCTACACCTTC.

This rearrangement joins TRBV6-2 or TRBV6-3 to TRBJ1-4, with 7 bases matching TRBD1. The ends lost 6 bases at V and 4 bases at J; junction bases unmatched: 8. Germline assignment: CDR1 MNHEY and CDR2 SVGEGT. This CDR3 has 15 amino acids. CDR3 residues: CASSVEDRFNEKLFF. CDR3 nucleotide sequence: TGTGCCAGCAGCGTCGAGGACAGGTTTAATGAAAAACTGTTTTTT.

The chain carries TRBV7-2 and TRBJ1-2; perhaps TRBD1 as D (5 bases). This CDR3 is 12 amino acids long. Germline loops: CDR1 SGHTA, CDR2 FQGNSA. Deletions cut 5 bases from V and 8 bases from J, with 12 bases between. CDR3 coding DNA: TGTGCCAGCAGCGGACAAAGGGGAGGCTACACCTTC. Translation gives CASSGQRGGYTF.

The rearrangement joins TRBV5-1 to TRBJ2-3, with D perhaps matching TRBD2 (6 bases). Trimming stripped 7 bases from V and 7 bases from J, with 16 bases between. The CDR3 is 13 residues long. Germline V gene data show CDR1 as SGHRS and CDR2 as YFSETQ. CDR3 region: CASLGRDFNTQYF. The CDR3 region has the DNA TGCGCCAGCCTGGGCCGGGACTTTAATACGCAGTATTTT.

This clone has a handful of counts. The chain uses TRBV5-1 and TRBJ1-3; unclear D gene. Between the trimmed V and J ends, which lost 0 bases and 4 bases, there was a span of 11 bases. Germline CDR1 is SGHRS and CDR2 is YFSETQ. The CDR3 contains 15 residues. CDR3 in amino acids: CASSLGGNRGNTIYF. The CDR3 DNA reads TGCGCCAGCAGCTTGGGAGGGAATAGAGGAAACACCATATATTTT.

V and J are TRBV9 and TRBJ1-3; the D is unclear. This CDR3 is 13 amino acids long. V gave up 4 bases and J gave up 4 bases, with 9 bases separating them. Germline V gives CDR1 SGDLS, CDR2 YYNGEE. CDR3 residues: CASSPSVGNTIYF. The CDR3 DNA sequence: TGTGCCAGCAGCCCCTCGGTAGGAAACACCATATATTTT.

This chain joins TRBV7-2 and TRBJ1-1, with D uncertain. The germline CDR1 and CDR2 sequences are SGHTA and FQGNSA. The CDR3 has 14 amino acids. V shed 5 bases and J shed 4 bases, with 14 bases lying between them. The CDR3 DNA follows: TGTGCCAGCAGCCTAAGCCTCCCCGGCACTGAAGCTTTCTTT. Protein product: CASSLSLPGTEAFF.

In nucleotides, the CDR3 is TGCGCCAGCAGCCAAGAACAGGGTATGGATGGCTACACCTTC. Its translation: CASSQEQGMDGYTF. This chain links TRBV4-3 with TRBJ1-2; TRBD1 is a possible D gene (6 bases). The germline V gene encodes CDR1 LGHNA and CDR2 YSLEER. The CDR3 sequence is 14 residues long. V lost 0 bases and J 6 bases, leaving 11 bases between the germline ends.

In this sample, this clone turned up once. V is TRBV5-4 and J is TRBJ1-6; 9 bases match TRBD1. Germline V gives CDR1 SGHNT, CDR2 YYREEE (reference sequence). This CDR3 region has 17 residues. After removal of 4 bases from V and 5 bases from J, the junction contained 10 bases not matched to a gene. The chain's CDR3 is CASSGLGTGRNNSPLHF. CDR3 bases: TGTGCCAGCAGCGGATTAGGGACAGGGCGTAATAATTCACCCCTCCACTTT.

The chain links TRBV19 to TRBJ1-3; TRBD1 is a possible D gene (6 bases). Germline V gives CDR1 LNHDA, CDR2 SQIVND (reference sequence). Trimming stripped 3 bases from V and 3 bases from J, with 12 bases between. This CDR3 spans 15 amino acids. Here the CDR3 reads CASSIYNRVGNTIYF. CDR3 nucleotide sequence: TGTGCCAGTAGTATCTACAACAGGGTTGGAAACACCATATATTTT.

The chain carries TRBV18 and TRBJ2-2, with D possibly TRBD1 on 6 matching bases. The CDR3 extends over 13 amino acids. Germline V CDR1 and CDR2: KGHSH, LQKENI. V lost 4 bases and J lost 7, with 10 bases in between. CDR3 in amino acids: CASSQPGVGELFF. The CDR3 nucleotides read TGTGCCAGCTCACAACCAGGGGTCGGGGAGCTGTTTTTT.

Concerning this clone: A junction boundary mismatches the germline segment, possibly from a read error. This chain uses TRBV5-1 with TRBJ1-4; 7 nucleotides match TRBD1. This CDR3 has 14 amino acids. Germline CDR1 and CDR2: SGHRS and YFSETQ. CDR3 loop: CASSLGQNNEKLFF. The CDR3 nucleotides are TGCGCCAGCAGTTTGGGACAGAATAATGAAAAACTGTTTTTT. Drawing the rest from reference TRBV5-1 and TRBJ1-4, the complete variable domain is KAGVTQTPRYLIKTRGQQVTLSCSPISGHRSVSWYQQTPGQGLQFLFEYFSETQRNKGNFPGRFSGRQFSNSRSEMNVSTLELGDSALYLCASSLGQNNEKLFFGSGTQLSVL.

The chain uses TRBV23-1 and TRBJ2-7; D call uncertain. Being an ORF, TRBV23-1 has a function that is uncertain. Trimming took 7 bases from V and 2 from J, leaving 12 bases between them. This CDR3 contains 13 residues. The CDR3 here is CASIFLKTYEQYV. As DNA, the CDR3 is TGCGCCAGCATCTTCCTAAAAACCTACGAGCAGTACGTC.

The chain has TRBV28 and TRBJ1-5; the match to TRBD1 covers 8 bases. With 4 bases clipped from V and 4 bases from J, the junction kept 6 bases outside the gene matches. CDR3 size: 15 residues. The germline V gene encodes CDR1 MDHEN and CDR2 SYDVKM. As DNA, the CDR3 is TGTGCCAGCAGTTACCGGGACAGGCCTAATCAGCCCCAGCATTTT. Translation gives CASSYRDRPNQPQHF. Based on the CDR3 plus reference TRBV28 and TRBJ1-5, the full variable domain is DVKVTQSSRYLVKRTGEKVFLECVQDMDHENMFWYRQDPGLGLRLIYFSYDVKMKEKGDIPEGYSVSREKKERFSLILESASTNQTSMYLCASSYRDRPNQPQHFGDGTRLSIL.

The genes are TRBV2 and TRBJ2-3, with 8 bases fitting TRBD2. The V gene end was trimmed by 3 bases and the J gene end by 3 bases; junction bases not matched to a gene: 8. CDR3 size: 16 residues. Looked up from germline, CDR1 is SNHLY and CDR2 is FYNNEI. CDR3 sequence reads: CASSEGFRGGTDTQYF. The CDR3 DNA reads TGTGCCAGCAGTGAGGGCTTTCGGGGGGGAACAGATACGCAGTATTTT.

J is TRBJ2-5 and V is TRBV5-1, with 15 bases aligning to TRBD2. Germline lookup yields CDR1 SGHRS and CDR2 YFSETQ. There are 16 residues in the CDR3. V was pared by 4 bases and J by 4 bases, with 5 bases of the junction left unmatched. CDR3 residues: CASSTGLAGGRETQYF. Written as DNA, the CDR3 is TGCGCCAGCAGCACGGGACTAGCGGGAGGAAGAGAGACCCAGTACTTC.

About this clone itself: The sample holds other DNA sequences that translate to the same CDR3. V and J are TRBV7-2 and TRBJ2-2, with a possible D match to TRBD2 (6 bases). This CDR3 has 14 amino acids. Per the germline V gene, CDR1 is SGHTA and CDR2 is FQGNSA. V was trimmed by 2 bases and J by 4 bases, leaving 8 bases between them. CDR3 residues: CASSLKGGTGELFF. The CDR3 nucleotides are TGTGCCAGCAGCTTAAAGGGAGGCACCGGGGAGCTGTTTTTT.

The genes are TRBV4-1 and TRBJ1-2, with 9 bases fitting TRBD1. This CDR3 is 17 amino acids long. V lost 4 bases, J lost 4 bases, and 13 bases stayed unmatched. Germline-derived CDR1 and CDR2 are MGHRA and YSYEKL. CDR3 amino acids: CASSPPETWGQGYGYTF. The DNA of the CDR3 is TGCGCCAGCAGCCCACCGGAAACGTGGGGACAGGGCTATGGCTACACCTTC.

CDR3 bases: TGTGCCAGCAGTTACGCGGACAGACCCGAAGCTTTCTTT. This translates into CASSYADRPEAFF. V is TRBV6-5 and J is TRBJ1-1, with D maybe TRBD1 (6 bases). The CDR3 sequence is 13 residues long. The V end lost 2 bases, the J end lost 8 bases, and 12 bases lay between the germline ends. From germline, CDR1 is MNHEY and CDR2 SVGAGI.

This clone showed up just once. This chain joins TRBV9 and TRBJ2-1, with D perhaps TRBD1 (6 bases). This CDR3 has 14 residues. Germline CDR1 SGDLS, CDR2 YYNGEE. Trimming stripped 0 bases from V and 4 bases from J, with 8 bases between. The CDR3 spells CASSVGDTYNEQFF. The CDR3 region has the DNA TGTGCCAGCAGCGTAGGGGACACTTACAATGAGCAGTTCTTC.

This chain connects TRBV30 to TRBJ2-7; 11 positions agree with TRBD2. The trim removed 4 bases at V and 1 base at J, leaving 6 bases unmatched. CDR3 length: 15 residues. CDR1 and CDR2 (germline): GTSNPN, SVGIG (reference sequence). CDR3 nucleotides: TGTGCCTGGACCCTAATAGCGGGGGGGTCCTACGAGCAGTACTTC. The encoded protein is CAWTLIAGGSYEQYF. The full variable domain, its missing parts supplied by reference TRBV30 and TRBJ2-7, is SQTIHQWPATLVQPVGSPLSLECTVEGTSNPNLYWYRQAAGRGLQLLFYSVGIGQISSEVPQNLSASRPQDRQFILSSKKLLLSDSGFYLCAWTLIAGGSYEQYFGPGTRLTVT.

Comment on this clone: Other nucleotide sequences in the sample specify the same CDR3. The rearrangement joins TRBV3-1 (or the pseudogene TRBV3-2) to TRBJ1-4; D call uncertain. Germline CDR1 is LGHDT and CDR2 is YNNKEL (reference sequence). V was clipped by 2 bases and J by 2 bases, with 6 bases between them. The CDR3 has 14 amino acids. CDR3 sequence: CASSQSGTNEKLFF. CDR3 nucleotide sequence: TGTGCCAGCAGCCAAAGCGGGACTAATGAAAAACTGTTTTTT.

The V and J genes are TRBV7-2 and TRBJ2-3, with a weak D call TRBD1 (6 bases). Per germline, CDR1 SGHTA and CDR2 FQGNSA. This CDR3 comprises 18 residues. The V end was cut by 1 base, the J end by 0 bases, with 17 bases between. The CDR3 sequence: CASSLGRQVRSSTDTQYF. The CDR3 bases are TGTGCCAGCAGCTTAGGGAGACAGGTTAGGTCTAGCACAGATACGCAGTATTTT.

The chain employs TRBV4-3 and TRBJ1-1; TRBD1 might be the D (6 bases). Germline CDR1 is LGHNA and CDR2 is YSLEER. This CDR3 region has 19 residues. The V and J ends lost 1 base and 0 bases respectively, with 21 bases between them. The CDR3: CASSQGARDIWVVNTEAFF. CDR3 nucleotides: TGCGCCAGCAGCCAAGGGGCTCGGGACATTTGGGTGGTGAACACTGAAGCTTTCTTT.

The chain recombines TRBV11-2 with TRBJ2-1; D possibly corresponds to TRBD2 (6 bases). Between the trimmed V and J ends, which lost 5 bases and 9 bases, there was a span of 23 bases. The CDR3 totals 16 residues. The germline V gene encodes CDR1 SGHAT and CDR2 FQNNGV. In DNA, the CDR3 is TGTGCCAGCAGCGCATACCCGGGACTCCTTTCGAGTGAGCAGTTCTTC. This translates into CASSAYPGLLSSEQFF.

The chain uses TRBV19 and TRBJ1-5; D is perhaps TRBD1 (5 bases). Germline V gene lookup returns CDR1 LNHDA and CDR2 SQIVND (reference sequence). V was shortened by 3 bases and J by 0 bases, with 18 bases between the two germline ends. CDR3 size: 18 residues. The CDR3: CASSIQDTISYSNQPQHF. CDR3 DNA: TGTGCCAGTAGTATTCAGGACACTATTTCTTATAGCAATCAGCCCCAGCATTTT.

The rearrangement joins TRBV24-1 to TRBJ2-2; 8 positions match TRBD2. J was trimmed by 3 bases and V by 9 bases; bases with no gene match: 2. This CDR3 is 13 amino acids long. Germline CDR1 KGHDR, CDR2 SFDVKD. CDR3 in DNA: TGTGCCACCCGGGGGGGGTACACCGGGGAGCTGTTTTTT. Translation: CATRGGYTGELFF.